Below, 12 T cell receptor beta chains from the same sample are listed, as sequenced in a study of CD8+CD57+ T cells in acquired aplastic anemia. The template for TCR beta VDJ and CDR3 sequence profiling was genomic DNA. TCRdb itself ran the reads through MiXCR, one entry per CDR3 protein. The table includes over 150,000 distinct CDR3 sequences, roughly three fifths detected once. Patients chosen for sequencing had CD8+CD57+ cells that had expanded, as shown by flow cytometry. The sequenced material came from sorted CD4+, CD8+, or CD8+CD57+ T cells (not recorded which) from PBMCs. The origin of the receptors is a human donor with aplastic anemia.

Concerning this clonotype itself: The germline gene is not matched at one end of the junction; a read error may be the cause. This CDR3 is CASSLGSLNTEALF. The CDR3 nucleotides read TGCGCCAGCAGCCTAGGGTCTTTGAACACTGAAGCTCTCTTT. The rearrangement uses TRBV4-3 and TRBJ1-1; the D is unclear. The CDR3 is 14 amino acids. Per the germline V gene, CDR1 is LGHNA and CDR2 is YSLEER.

This clonotype was seen ten or more times. This chain connects TRBV19 to TRBJ2-7; 9 nucleotides agree with TRBD1. Trimming at V came to 3 bases and at J to 6 bases, leaving 9 bases not matched to a gene. Germline V gives CDR1 LNHDA, CDR2 SQIVND (reference sequence). The CDR3 is made up of 15 amino acids. The CDR3 loop reads CASSIAGTGNVEQYF. The CDR3 DNA is TGTGCCAGTAGTATTGCCGGGACAGGGAACGTCGAGCAGTACTTC.

This clonotype was observed many times. The rearrangement links TRBV2 to TRBJ2-1; tentatively, D is TRBD2 (6 bases). The CDR3 contains 14 residues. V gave up 9 bases and J gave up 7 bases, with 19 bases separating them. Germline CDR1 and CDR2: SNHLY and FYNNEI. CDR3 region: CASRAQEGGNEQFF. CDR3 DNA sequence: TGTGCCAGTAGGGCGCAGGAGGGCGGAAATGAGCAGTTCTTC.

CDR3 amino acids: CASSEFGGGYGYTF. CDR3 in DNA: TGTGCCAGCAGTGAATTTGGGGGCGGCTATGGCTACACCTTC. This chain links TRBV25-1 with TRBJ1-2, with D maybe TRBD1 (6 bases). The CDR3 has 14 amino acids. Trimming left V 1 base short and J 4 bases short, with 10 bases between. Looked up from germline, CDR1 is MGHDK and CDR2 is SYGVNS.

At least ten counts were recorded for this clonotype. The genes are TRBV9 and TRBJ1-2; a weak D match, TRBD1 (5 bases). The CDR3 has 14 residues. Germline V gives CDR1 SGDLS, CDR2 YYNGEE. Trimming removed 0 bases from V and 2 bases from J, with 8 bases in between. The CDR3 nucleotides are TGTGCCAGCAGCGTAGGGGGGGGAAACTATGGCTACACCTTC. This codes for CASSVGGGNYGYTF.

Note on this clonotype: A much larger clone sits a single nucleotide away, making a read error possible. V is TRBV2 and J is TRBJ2-7, with D possibly matching TRBD1 (5 bases). The CDR3 is 13 amino acids. CDR1 and CDR2 (germline): SNHLY, FYNNEI. With 8 bases removed from V and 7 bases from J, the gap between germline ends came to 18 bases. CDR3 amino acids: CASSPQGYNEQYF. The DNA of the CDR3 is TGTGCCAGCTCACCCCAGGGCTACAATGAGCAGTACTTC.

This clonotype appeared many times. The J gene is TRBJ2-2, the V gene TRBV7-6, with D possibly matching TRBD1 (6 bases). Deletions cut 4 bases from V and 7 bases from J, with 10 bases between. CDR3 length: 13 amino acids. Looked up from germline, CDR1 is SGHVS and CDR2 is FNYEAQ. CDR3 bases: TGTGCCAGCAGCTCCTCAGGGGTCGGGGAGCTGTTTTTT. Translating gives CASSSSGVGELFF.

J is TRBJ1-1 and V is TRBV20-1, with D maybe TRBD1 (6 bases). Looked up from germline, CDR1 is DFQATT and CDR2 is SNEGSKA (reference sequence). The CDR3 has 12 amino acids. The CDR3 is CSSRGRDTEAFF. The CDR3 DNA is TGCAGCTCCAGGGGTAGGGACACTGAAGCTTTCTTT.

This chain uses TRBV5-6 with TRBJ1-2; TRBD1 aligns across 7 bases. The V gene end was trimmed by 4 bases and the J gene end by 2 bases; junction bases not matched to a gene: 5. The CDR3 runs to 14 residues. Germline CDR1 reads SGHDT; CDR2 reads YYEEEE. In nucleotides, the CDR3 is TGTGCCAGCAGCGCGGTGGGACAGAACTATGGCTACACCTTC. Its protein product is CASSAVGQNYGYTF.

The V and J genes are TRBV2 and TRBJ2-1, with D possibly being TRBD1 or TRBD2 (5 bases each). The CDR3 loop spans 19 amino acids. Trimming removed 0 bases from V and 4 bases from J, with 22 bases in between. The germline gives CDR1 SNHLY, CDR2 FYNNEI. This CDR3 is CASSEALPRRTGGYNEQFF. Written as DNA, the CDR3 is TGTGCCAGCAGTGAAGCGCTTCCTAGGAGAACAGGAGGATACAATGAGCAGTTCTTC.

The chain couples TRBV15 to TRBJ1-2; D may be TRBD1 (6 bases). The CDR3 contains 16 residues. V lost 3 bases and J 7 bases, leaving 21 bases between the germline ends. Per germline, CDR1 LNHNV and CDR2 YYDKDF (reference sequence). The CDR3 is CATSSVDSSIQSGYTF. CDR3 DNA sequence: TGTGCCACCAGCAGCGTGGACAGCTCCATTCAGAGTGGCTACACCTTC.

J is TRBJ2-3 and V is TRBV24-1; 10 bases are shared with TRBD2. V shed 5 bases, J shed 4 bases, and the junction held 11 bases outside the gene matches. Germline V gene lookup returns CDR1 KGHDR and CDR2 SFDVKD. The CDR3 covers 17 residues. The CDR3 is CATSGSSGRMGSDTQYF. The CDR3 DNA is TGTGCCACCAGTGGTAGTAGCGGGAGGATGGGTTCAGATACGCAGTATTTT.